This T cell receptor (beta chain) was documented in a study of OX40 agonist ivuxolimab in advanced cancers. This CDR3 comprises 13 residues. V lost 3 bases and J 0 bases, leaving 6 bases between the germline ends. Germline V gives CDR1 SGHTA, CDR2 FQGNSA. The data were produced by immunoSEQ multiplex PCR, yet TCRdb's version contains in-frame clones alone and is incomplete. This table has 65,000 to 75,000 clones, around 83% appearing once. Source: CD4+ or CD8+ T cells sorted from blood, taken in a trial of the OX40 agonist ivuxolimab. This chain links TRBV7-2 with TRBJ2-7; D gene ambiguous. This sequence was found in an adult with an advanced solid tumor such as melanoma, head and neck, liver or kidney cancer. The CDR3 protein is CASSFAVSYEQYF. The DNA of the CDR3 is TGTGCCAGCAGCTTTGCAGTCTCCTACGAGCAGTACTTC.